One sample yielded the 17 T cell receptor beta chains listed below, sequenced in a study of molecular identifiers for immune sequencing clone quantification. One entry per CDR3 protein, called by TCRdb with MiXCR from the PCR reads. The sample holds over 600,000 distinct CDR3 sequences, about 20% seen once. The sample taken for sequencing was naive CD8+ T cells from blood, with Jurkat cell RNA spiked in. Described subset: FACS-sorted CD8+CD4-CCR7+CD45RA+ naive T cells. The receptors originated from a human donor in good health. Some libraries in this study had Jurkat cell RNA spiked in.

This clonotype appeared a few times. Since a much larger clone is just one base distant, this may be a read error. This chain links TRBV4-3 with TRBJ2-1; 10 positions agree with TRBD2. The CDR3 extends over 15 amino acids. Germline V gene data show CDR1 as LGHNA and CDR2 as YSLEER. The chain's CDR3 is CASSQDSGLAAEQSF. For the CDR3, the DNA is TGCGCCAGCAGCCAAGATTCCGGACTAGCGGCTGAGCAGTCCTTC.

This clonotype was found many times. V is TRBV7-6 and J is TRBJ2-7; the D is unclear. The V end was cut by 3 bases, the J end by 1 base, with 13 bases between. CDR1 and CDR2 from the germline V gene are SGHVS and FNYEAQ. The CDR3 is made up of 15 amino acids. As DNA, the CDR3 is TGTGCCAGCAGCTTTGGTGGTGGATTTTCCTACGAGCAGTACTTC. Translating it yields CASSFGGGFSYEQYF. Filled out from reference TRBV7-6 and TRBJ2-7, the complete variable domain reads GAGVSQSPRYKVTKRGQDVALRCDPISGHVSLYWYRQALGQGPEFLTYFNYEAQQDKSGLPNDRFSAERPEGSISTLTIQRTEQRDSAMYRCASSFGGGFSYEQYFGPGTRLTVT.

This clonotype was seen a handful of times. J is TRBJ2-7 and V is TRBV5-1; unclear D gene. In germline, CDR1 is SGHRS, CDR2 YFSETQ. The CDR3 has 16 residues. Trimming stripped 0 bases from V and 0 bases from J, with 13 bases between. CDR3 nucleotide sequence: TGCGCCAGCAGCTTGGATGCGGTCCTTAGCTCCTACGAGCAGTACTTC. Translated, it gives CASSLDAVLSSYEQYF.

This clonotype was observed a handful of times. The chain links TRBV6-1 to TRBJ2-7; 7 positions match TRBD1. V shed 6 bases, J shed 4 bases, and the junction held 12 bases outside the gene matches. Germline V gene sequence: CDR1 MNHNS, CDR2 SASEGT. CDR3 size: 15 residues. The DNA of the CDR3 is TGTGCCAGCAGGGCGACAGGGCCTATCTCGTACGAGCAGTACTTC. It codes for CASRATGPISYEQYF.

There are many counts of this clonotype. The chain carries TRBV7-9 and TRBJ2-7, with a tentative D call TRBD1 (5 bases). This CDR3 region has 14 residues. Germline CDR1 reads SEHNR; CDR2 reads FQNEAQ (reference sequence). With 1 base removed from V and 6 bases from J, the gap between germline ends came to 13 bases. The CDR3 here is CASSLVPGQGEQYF. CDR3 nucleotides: TGTGCCAGCAGCTTAGTTCCGGGTCAGGGCGAGCAGTACTTC.

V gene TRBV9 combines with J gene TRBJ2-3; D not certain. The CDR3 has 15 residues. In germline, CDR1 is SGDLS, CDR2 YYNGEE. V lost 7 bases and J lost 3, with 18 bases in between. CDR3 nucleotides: TGTGCCAGCGGCGGTCCCGGTTGGGCTACAGATACGCAGTATTTT. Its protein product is CASGGPGWATDTQYF.

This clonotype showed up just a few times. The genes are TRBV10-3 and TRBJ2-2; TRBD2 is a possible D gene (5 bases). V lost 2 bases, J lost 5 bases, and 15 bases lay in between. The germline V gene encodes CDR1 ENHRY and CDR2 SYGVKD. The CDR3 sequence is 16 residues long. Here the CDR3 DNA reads TGTGCCATCAGTGAGCGCGAGGGAAGAAGTACCGGGGAGCTGTTTTTT. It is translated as CAISEREGRSTGELFF.

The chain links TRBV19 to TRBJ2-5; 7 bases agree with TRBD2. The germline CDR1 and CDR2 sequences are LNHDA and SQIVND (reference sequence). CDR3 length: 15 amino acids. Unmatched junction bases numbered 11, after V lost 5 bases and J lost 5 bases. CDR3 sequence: CASSLRTSLGETQYF. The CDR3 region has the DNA TGTGCCAGTAGTCTAAGGACTAGTTTGGGTGAGACCCAGTACTTC.

The CDR3 is CASSPRRGAPGYGYTF. The CDR3 coding sequence is TGTGCCAGCAGCCCCAGGCGTGGGGCACCAGGTTATGGCTACACCTTC. The chain is built from TRBV9 and TRBJ1-2; D is possibly TRBD1 (5 bases). This CDR3 is 16 amino acids long. Trimming shortened V by 4 bases and J by 5 bases, and 21 bases separated the two germline ends. The germline V gene has CDR1 SGDLS and CDR2 YYNGEE.

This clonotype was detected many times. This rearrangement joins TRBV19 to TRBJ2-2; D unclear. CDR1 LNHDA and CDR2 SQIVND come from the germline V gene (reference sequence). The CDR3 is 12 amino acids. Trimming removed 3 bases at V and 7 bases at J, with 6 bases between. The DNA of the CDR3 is TGTGCCAGTAGTATTGGGGTCGGGGAGCTGTTTTTT. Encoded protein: CASSIGVGELFF. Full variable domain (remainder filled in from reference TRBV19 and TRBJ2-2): DGGITQSPKYLFRKEGQNVTLSCEQNLNHDAMYWYRQDPGQGLRLIYYSQIVNDFQKGDIAEGYSVSREKKESFPLTVTSAQKNPTAFYLCASSIGVGELFFGEGSRLTVL.

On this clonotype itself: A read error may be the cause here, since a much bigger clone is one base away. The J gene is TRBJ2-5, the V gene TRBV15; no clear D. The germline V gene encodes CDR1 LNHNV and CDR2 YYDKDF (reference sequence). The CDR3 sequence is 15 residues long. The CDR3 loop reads CAPSRVFTDQETQYF. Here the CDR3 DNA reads TGTGCCCCCAGCCGAGTTTTCACAGACCAAGAGACCCAGTACTTC.

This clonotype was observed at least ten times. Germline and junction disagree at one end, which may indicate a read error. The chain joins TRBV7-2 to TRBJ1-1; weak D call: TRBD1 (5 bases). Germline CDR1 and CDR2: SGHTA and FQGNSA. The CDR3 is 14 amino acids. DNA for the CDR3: TGTGCCAGCACCTTAGCCCGGGGCGCTCCTGGAGCTTTCTTT. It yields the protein CASTLARGAPGAFF. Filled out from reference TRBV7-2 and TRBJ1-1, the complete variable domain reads GAGVSQSPSNKVTEKGKDVELRCDPISGHTALYWYRQSLGQGLEFLIYFQGNSAPDKSGLPSDRFSAERTGGSVSTLTIQRTQQEDSAVYLCASTLARGAPGAFFGQGTRLTVV.

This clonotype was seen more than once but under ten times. The CDR3 DNA follows: TGTGCCAGTAGTGAAGGACAGGGATTACTCAATGAGCAGTTCTTC. This translates into CASSEGQGLLNEQFF. The chain uses TRBV19 and TRBJ2-1; 8 nucleotides line up with TRBD1. After removal of 5 bases from V and 6 bases from J, the junction contained 9 bases not matched to a gene. Germline V gene data show CDR1 as LNHDA and CDR2 as SQIVND (reference sequence). This CDR3 spans 15 amino acids.

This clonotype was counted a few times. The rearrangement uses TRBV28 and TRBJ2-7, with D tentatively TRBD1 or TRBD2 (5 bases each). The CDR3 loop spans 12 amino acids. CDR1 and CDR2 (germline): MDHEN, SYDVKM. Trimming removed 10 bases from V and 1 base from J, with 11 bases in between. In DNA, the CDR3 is TGTGCCACCGGGACGCATTCCTACGAGCAGTACTTC. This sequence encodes CATGTHSYEQYF.

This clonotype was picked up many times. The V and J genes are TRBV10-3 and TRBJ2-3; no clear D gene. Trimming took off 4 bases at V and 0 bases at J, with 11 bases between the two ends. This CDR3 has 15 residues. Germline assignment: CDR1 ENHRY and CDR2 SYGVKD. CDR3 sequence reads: CAISVEITSTDTQYF. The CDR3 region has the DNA TGTGCCATCAGTGTCGAGATAACTAGCACAGATACGCAGTATTTT.

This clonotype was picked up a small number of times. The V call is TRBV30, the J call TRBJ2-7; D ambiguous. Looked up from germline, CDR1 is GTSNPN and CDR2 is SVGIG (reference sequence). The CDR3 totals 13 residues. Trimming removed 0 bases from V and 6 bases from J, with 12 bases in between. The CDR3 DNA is TGTGCCTGGAGTGTGGCGACACACCTCGAGCAGTACTTC. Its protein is CAWSVATHLEQYF.

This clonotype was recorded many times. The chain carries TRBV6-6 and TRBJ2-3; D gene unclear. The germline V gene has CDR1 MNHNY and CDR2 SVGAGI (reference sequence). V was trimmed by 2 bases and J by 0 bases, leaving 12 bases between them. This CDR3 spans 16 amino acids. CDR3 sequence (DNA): TGTGCCAGCAGTTACCGAGAAGAACATAGCACAGATACGCAGTATTTT. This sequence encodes CASSYREEHSTDTQYF.